This T cell receptor beta chain was captured by sequencing in a study of a mutant IDH1 vaccine in newly diagnosed glioma. Across the whole study: Patients began vaccination 4-6 weeks after radiotherapy alone, or with temozolomide cycles. The treated population exhibited a male proportion of around 62%, a female proportion of about 38%, and a mean age of 40.4 years. Regarding the study as a whole: Changes to the top peripheral T cell clonotypes appeared unrelated to pseudoprogression.

The length of the CDR3 is 17 residues. Deletions cut 7 bases from V and 7 bases from J, with 28 bases between. Germline V gene data show CDR1 as SNHLY and CDR2 as FYNNEI. Noted time point: week 35, safety follow-up. The vaccine gave 300 ug of a 20-mer mutant IDH1 peptide subcutaneously per dose. Each donor presented with a new WHO grade 3 or 4 astrocytoma that tested IDH1-mutant and showed ATRX loss. The assay was immunoSEQ multiplex PCR, and TCRdb's table has in-frame clones only and misses some. This sample yields 29,000 or so clones, of which 65% to 80% are seen a single time; approximately 8% belongs to the top ten. Of note for this clone: The antigen is unknown.

Sample: PBMCs, taken from a glioma patient whose treatment included an IDH1 peptide vaccine. V is TRBV2 and J is TRBJ1-2; D may be TRBD1 (5 bases). The TCR was taken from a man in his fifties with glioma. CDR3 sequence (DNA): TGTGCCAGCACTACCTTAGGGTGGGACCCTAGCTTTGTTGGCTACACCTTC. Its protein is CASTTLGWDPSFVGYTF.